This record covers a single T cell receptor beta chain. Sequenced by immunoSEQ multiplex PCR; TCRdb stores in-frame clones only, minus some. The sample includes just over 300,000 clones, about 90% seen only once; the top ten take 1.5% to 2%. The data derive from a study of blood T cell repertoires in COVID-19. The V gene end was trimmed by 0 bases and the J gene end by 4 bases; junction bases not matched to a gene: 5. The CDR3 covers 15 residues. CDR1 is MGHRA and CDR2 is YSYEKL in the germline V gene. The chain is built from TRBV4-1 and TRBJ1-2, with 7 bases matching TRBD1. This receptor was obtained from a woman aged 30 to 39 with COVID-19, enrolled during active disease. Sequences were obtained from peripheral blood. The CDR3 loop is CASSQEGQHAYGYTF. The DNA of the CDR3 is TGCGCCAGCAGCCAAGAGGGACAGCACGCCTATGGCTACACCTTC.